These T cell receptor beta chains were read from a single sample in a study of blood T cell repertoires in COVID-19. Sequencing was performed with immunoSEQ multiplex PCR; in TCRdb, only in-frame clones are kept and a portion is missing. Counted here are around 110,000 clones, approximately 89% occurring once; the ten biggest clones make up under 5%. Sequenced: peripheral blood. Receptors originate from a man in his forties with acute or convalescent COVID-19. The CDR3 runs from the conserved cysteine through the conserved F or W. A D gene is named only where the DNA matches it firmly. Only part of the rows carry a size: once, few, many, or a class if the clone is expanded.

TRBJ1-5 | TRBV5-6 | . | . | TGTGCCAGCAGCCCCGACAGGAGCAATCAGCCCCAGCATTTT | CASSPDRSNQPQHF
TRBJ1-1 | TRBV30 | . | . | TGTGCCGGAGAGAGGAACACTGAAGCTTTCTTT | CAGERNTEAFF
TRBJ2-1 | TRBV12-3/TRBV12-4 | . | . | TGTGCCAGCACCGAGTACAATGAGCAGTTCTTC | CASTEYNEQFF
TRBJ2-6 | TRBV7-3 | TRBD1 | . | TGTGCCAGCAGCGTCCAGGGGGCGTCCGGGGCCAACGTCCTGACTTTC | CASSVQGASGANVLTF
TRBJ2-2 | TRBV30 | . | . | TGTGCCCGGGACGAGGGTAGCGGAAACACCGGGGAGCTGTTTTTT | CARDEGSGNTGELFF
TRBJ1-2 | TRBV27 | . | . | TGTGCCAGCAGTCCCGGGCCTAGCTATAGTGGCTACACCTTC | CASSPGPSYSGYTF
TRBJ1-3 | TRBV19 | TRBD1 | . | TGTGCCAGTAGTCTCCGGACAGGACGCTCTGGAAACACCATATATTTT | CASSLRTGRSGNTIYF
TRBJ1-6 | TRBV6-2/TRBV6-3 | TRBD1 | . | TGTGCCAGCAGTGATCACAGGGGGCAAGGTTCACCCCTCCACTTT | CASSDHRGQGSPLHF
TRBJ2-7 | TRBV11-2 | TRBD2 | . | TGTGCCAGCAGCTCTAGCGGAAGGGCCTACGAGCAGTACTTC | CASSSSGRAYEQYF
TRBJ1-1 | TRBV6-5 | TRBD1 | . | TGTGCCAGCACTACAGGGGGTATCACTGAAGCTTTCTTT | CASTTGGITEAFF
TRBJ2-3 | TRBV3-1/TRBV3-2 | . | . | TGTGCCAGCAGCCAAGAGGTGAGGAACACAGATACGCAGTATTTT | CASSQEVRNTDTQYF
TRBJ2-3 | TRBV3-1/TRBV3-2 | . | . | TGTGCCAGCAGCCAAGTAGCCCGTCTCGGTAGCACAGATACGCAGTATTTT | CASSQVARLGSTDTQYF
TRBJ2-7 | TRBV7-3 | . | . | TGTGCCAGCAGCCCCTACAGGGACTCCTACGAGCAGTACTTC | CASSPYRDSYEQYF
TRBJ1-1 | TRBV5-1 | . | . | TGCGCCAGCAGTTCCGGGACACTGAACACTGAAGCTTTCTTT | CASSSGTLNTEAFF
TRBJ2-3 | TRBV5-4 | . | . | TGTGCCAGCAGCCCGGAGGCGGGCACAGATACGCAGTATTTT | CASSPEAGTDTQYF
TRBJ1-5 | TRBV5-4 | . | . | TGTGCCAGCAGCCAAAACCCGACAAGCAATCAGCCCCAGCATTTT | CASSQNPTSNQPQHF
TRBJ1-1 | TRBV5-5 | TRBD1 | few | TGTGCCAGCAGCGGACAGGGGAACACTGAAGCTTTCTTT | CASSGQGNTEAFF
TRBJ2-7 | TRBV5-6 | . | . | TGTGCCAGCAGCTTGTCGGACTCGCCCTACGAGCAGTACTTC | CASSLSDSPYEQYF